This passage covers 5 T cell receptor beta chains from one sample sequenced in a study of vaccination and CD4 T cells after COVID-19 (dated by TCRdb to 2022 to 2024). Library generation was performed with PCR. The sequencing machine was an Illumina iSeq 100. DNA from cultured CD4+ T cells was subjected to TCR sequencing with the Oncomine TCR Beta short-read assay at the Johns Hopkins FTIC core. TCRdb passed the public sequencing reads through fastp at Q25 and MiXCR, retaining productive beta sequences. Rows are combined by CDR3 protein, so each entry shows the most common genes and DNA. The sample contains fewer than 9,000 distinct CDR3 sequences, approximately 70% of them found a single time. The ten most abundant clones make up approximately 33% of the sample. Sample treatment or condition, as interpreted from the label and publication: approximately 9-day PBMC culture with coronavirus spike peptide pools or control peptides (ViraFEST assay).

These TCRs are of unknown antigen specificity. The material sequenced was CD4+ T cells from blood, cultured in vitro. The source is a human donor who had recovered from COVID-19.

The chain combines TRBV20-1 with TRBJ2-3; D call uncertain. The germline V and J ends were trimmed by 7 bases and 3 bases, with 8 bases remaining between them. This CDR3 contains 11 residues. CDR1 and CDR2 (germline): DFQATT, SNEGSKA (reference sequence). The CDR3 sequence is CSGRRTDTQYF. CDR3 sequence (DNA): TGCAGTGGGAGAAGAACAGATACGCAGTATTTT.

The CDR3 nucleotides are TGCAGTGCTAGTGTTCCGGGACAGGGCCCCTACGAGCAGTACTTC. Translated, it gives CSASVPGQGPYEQYF. The chain uses TRBV20-1 and TRBJ2-7, with 9 positions matching TRBD1. The germline gives CDR1 DFQATT, CDR2 SNEGSKA (reference sequence). J gave up 2 bases and V 3 bases, and 8 bases lay outside the gene matches. The CDR3 extends over 15 amino acids.

This sequence joins TRBV5-4 and TRBJ2-1; 8 bases map to TRBD1. V was clipped by 5 bases and J by 2 bases; unmatched bases: 6. This CDR3 comprises 15 residues. Germline CDR1 is SGHNT and CDR2 is YYREEE (reference sequence). The CDR3, as DNA: TGTGCCAGCAGACGTGACAGGGGCGCCTACAATGAGCAGTTCTTC. This gives the protein CASRRDRGAYNEQFF.

V usage is TRBV7-9 and J usage is TRBJ2-5, with 8 positions matching TRBD2. This CDR3 is 14 amino acids long. Trimming at V came to 5 bases and at J to 5 bases, leaving 7 bases not matched to a gene. Germline assignment: CDR1 SEHNR and CDR2 FQNEAQ (reference sequence). The CDR3 DNA follows: TGTGCCAGCAGCCCCTCCGGGGGGGGGGAGACCCAGTACTTC. Translating it yields CASSPSGGGETQYF.

V is TRBV6-1 and J is TRBJ2-3, with a weak D call TRBD1 (6 bases). Germline-derived CDR1 and CDR2 are MNHNS and SASEGT. The CDR3 runs 15 residues. V lost 7 bases and J 2 bases, leaving 16 bases between the germline ends. CDR3 in amino acids: CASIYRAPNTDTQYF. DNA for the CDR3: TGTGCCAGCATATACAGGGCCCCTAACACAGATACGCAGTATTTT.